A single sample gave rise to the 5 T cell receptor beta chains below, sequenced in a study of human T cells and chemical hapten exposure. Time point denoted: healthy volunteer bleed at 6 weeks. Total RNA was isolated from unfractionated whole blood. TCRdb passed the RACE reads through MiXCR, listing each CDR3 protein once. The sample carries under 45,000 distinct CDR3 sequences, about 5.5% recorded once. The sample consisted of whole blood. The receptors stem from a human donor in good health. Some clones in this sample may be carry-over from other donors' samples.

This clonotype appeared a few times. The rearrangement uses TRBV3-1 and TRBJ1-3, with D possibly TRBD1 on 5 matching bases. The CDR3 contains 15 residues. V was shortened by 2 bases and J by 0 bases, with 8 bases between the two germline ends. CDR1 and CDR2 from the germline V gene are LGHDT and YNNKEL (reference sequence). CDR3 residues: CASSQPTDSGNTIYF. The DNA for the CDR3 is TGTGCCAGCAGCCAACCGACAGACTCTGGAAACACCATATATTTT.

This clonotype was observed at least ten times. V gene TRBV15 combines with J gene TRBJ1-1, with D unclear. Trimming pared 0 bases from V and 3 bases from J, leaving 14 bases between. CDR1 LNHNV and CDR2 YYDKDF come from the germline V gene (reference sequence). The CDR3 has 16 amino acids. CDR3: CATSRDRPGGYTEAFF. The CDR3 DNA reads TGTGCCACCAGCAGAGATCGGCCCGGCGGGTACACTGAAGCTTTCTTT.

This clonotype came up many times. CDR3 nucleotide sequence: TGTGCCAGCAGCTTGGTCGGAGGCCCTCCCAACTATGGCTACACCTTC. Its protein product is CASSLVGGPPNYGYTF. This chain uses TRBV5-6 with TRBJ1-2; no reliable D call. The CDR3 extends over 16 amino acids. The germline gives CDR1 SGHDT, CDR2 YYEEEE. Deletions cut 0 bases from V and 2 bases from J, with 14 bases between.

In this sample, this clonotype turned up a few times. This rearrangement joins TRBV7-6 to TRBJ1-3; a possible D gene is TRBD1 (5 bases). Trimming pared 5 bases from V and 2 bases from J, leaving 16 bases between. This CDR3 comprises 16 residues. Germline CDR1 reads SGHVS; CDR2 reads FNYEAQ. DNA of the CDR3: TGTGCCAGCAGCCCCCGCCCGGGGGATGCTGGAAACACCATATATTTT. Translated, it gives CASSPRPGDAGNTIYF.

This clonotype appeared many times. The chain has TRBV7-6 and TRBJ2-7; maybe TRBD1 (6 bases). V was shortened by 3 bases and J by 5 bases, with 11 bases between the two germline ends. The CDR3 spans 13 residues. In germline, CDR1 is SGHVS, CDR2 FNYEAQ. CDR3 coding DNA: TGTGCCAGCAGCTTTGAACAGGGCCACGAGCAGTACTTC. It codes for CASSFEQGHEQYF.